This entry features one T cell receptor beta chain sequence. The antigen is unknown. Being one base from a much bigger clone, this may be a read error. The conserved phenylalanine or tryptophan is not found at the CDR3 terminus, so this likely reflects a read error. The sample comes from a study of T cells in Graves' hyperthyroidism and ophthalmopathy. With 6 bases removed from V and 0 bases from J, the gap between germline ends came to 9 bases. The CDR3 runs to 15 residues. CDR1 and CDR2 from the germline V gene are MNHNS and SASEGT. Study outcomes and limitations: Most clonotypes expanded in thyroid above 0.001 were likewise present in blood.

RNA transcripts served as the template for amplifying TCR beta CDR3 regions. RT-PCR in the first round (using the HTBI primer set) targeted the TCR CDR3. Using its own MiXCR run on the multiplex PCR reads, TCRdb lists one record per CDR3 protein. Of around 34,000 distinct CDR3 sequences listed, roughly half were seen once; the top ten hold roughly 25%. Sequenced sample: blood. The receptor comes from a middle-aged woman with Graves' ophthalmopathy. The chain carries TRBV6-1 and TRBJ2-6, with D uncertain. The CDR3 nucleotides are TGTGCCAGCAGCCCCCCCGCCTCTGGGGCCAACGTCCTGACTCTC. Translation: CASSPPASGANVLTL.